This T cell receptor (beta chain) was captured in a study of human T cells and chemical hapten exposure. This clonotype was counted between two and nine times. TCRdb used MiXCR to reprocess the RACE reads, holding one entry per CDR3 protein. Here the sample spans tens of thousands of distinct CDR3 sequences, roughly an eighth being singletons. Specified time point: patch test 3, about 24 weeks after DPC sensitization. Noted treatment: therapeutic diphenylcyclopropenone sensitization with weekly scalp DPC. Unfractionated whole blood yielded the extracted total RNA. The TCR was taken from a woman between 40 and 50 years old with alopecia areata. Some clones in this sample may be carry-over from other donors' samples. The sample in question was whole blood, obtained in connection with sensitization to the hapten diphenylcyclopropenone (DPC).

The CDR3 reads CARTGTPVPGDTQYF. CDR3 DNA sequence: TGTGCCAGAACCGGGACACCCGTCCCCGGTGATACGCAGTATTTT. The chain links TRBV28 to TRBJ2-3; maybe TRBD1 (6 bases). CDR1 and CDR2 (germline): MDHEN, SYDVKM. The CDR3 spans 15 residues. Trimming took off 9 bases at V and 6 bases at J, with 22 bases between the two ends.